One T cell receptor (beta chain) is described in this entry. This sample is part of a study of shared clonotypes between healthy human individuals. Over several immunoSEQ plates, each subset's genomic DNA was distributed in even portions. The sorted-subset replicate PCRs were given roughly 200 ng DNA, which is 27,000 or so T cell genomes. The table came from immunoSEQ multiplex PCR; TCRdb's copy has only in-frame clones and leaves some out. The data show about 1 million clones, approximately 68% seen once. The germline CDR1 and CDR2 sequences are MNHEY and SMNVEV (reference sequence). V gave up 6 bases and J gave up 7 bases, with 19 bases separating them. This CDR3 comprises 15 residues.

Sequences were obtained from memory CD4+ T cells sorted from blood. The sample's subset: CD45RA-negative fraction. The receptor's source is a man aged 18 to 29 in good health. This chain connects TRBV27 to TRBJ2-1; D may match TRBD1 or TRBD2 (5 bases each). The CDR3 region is CASRHRQTTGNEQFF. CDR3 coding DNA: TGTGCCAGCAGGCACAGACAGACTACCGGGAATGAGCAGTTCTTC.